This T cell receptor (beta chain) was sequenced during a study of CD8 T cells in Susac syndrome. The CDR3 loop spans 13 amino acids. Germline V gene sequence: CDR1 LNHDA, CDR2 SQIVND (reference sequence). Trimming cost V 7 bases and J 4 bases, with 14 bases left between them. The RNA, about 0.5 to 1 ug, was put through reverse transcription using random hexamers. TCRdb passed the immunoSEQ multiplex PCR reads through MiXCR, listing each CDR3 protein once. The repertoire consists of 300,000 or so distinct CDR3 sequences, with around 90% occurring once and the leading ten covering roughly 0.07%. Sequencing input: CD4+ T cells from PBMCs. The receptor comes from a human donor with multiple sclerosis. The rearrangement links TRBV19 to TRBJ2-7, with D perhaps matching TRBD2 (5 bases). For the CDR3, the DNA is TGTGCCAGTACCCCCCCGGGGAGTTACGAGCAGTACTTC. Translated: CASTPPGSYEQYF.